The rows below give T cell receptor beta chains drawn from one sample of a study of cytomegalovirus exposure and HLA in healthy donors. Here immunoSEQ multiplex PCR was the method, and the copy in TCRdb shows in-frame clones only, minus some. The sample holds about 98,000 clones, around 90% seen once. Specimen: PBMCs. These receptors were obtained from a woman in her twenties or thirties in good health and CMV-seronegative. Both conserved end residues are part of each CDR3. D genes are given only for firm matches. The size field is filled for only some rows; it gives once, few, many or a size class.

J,V,size,D,CDR3,DNA
TRBJ1-1,TRBV5-1,NA,NA,CASTEGIGTEAFF,TGCGCCAGCACGGAGGGGATTGGGACTGAAGCTTTCTTT
TRBJ2-7,TRBV7-7,few,NA,CASSSSLSSYEQYF,TGTGCCAGCAGCTCGAGCCTTAGCTCCTACGAGCAGTACTTC
TRBJ2-1,TRBV11-2,NA,TRBD2,CASSSSRSTSAGEQFF,TGTGCCAGCAGCTCTTCCCGCTCAACTAGCGCGGGTGAGCAGTTCTTC
TRBJ2-1,TRBV7-2,NA,TRBD2,CASSLAGLAVNEQFF,TGTGCCAGCAGCTTAGCAGGCCTAGCGGTCAATGAGCAGTTCTTC
TRBJ1-6,TRBV2,NA,NA,CASTSGGGGSPLHF,TGTGCCAGCACGTCGGGGGGCGGTGGTTCACCCCTCCACTTT
TRBJ1-6,TRBV6-5,NA,TRBD1,CASSYDTGVNSPLHF,TGTGCCAGCAGTTATGACACAGGGGTCAATTCACCCCTCCACTTT
TRBJ2-2,TRBV11-2,NA,NA,CASSLFRGGTGELFF,TGTGCCAGCAGCTTATTCAGGGGCGGCACCGGGGAGCTGTTTTTT
TRBJ1-2,TRBV14,NA,NA,CASSQDLGRNYGYTF,TGTGCCAGCAGCCAAGATCTGGGGCGGAACTATGGCTACACCTTC
TRBJ2-4,TRBV5-8,NA,NA,CASGQGRIQYF,TGTGCCAGCGGGCAAGGGAGGATTCAGTACTTC
TRBJ1-1,TRBV19,NA,TRBD1,CASSMGQGLNTEAFF,TGTGCCAGTAGTATGGGACAGGGGCTGAACACTGAAGCTTTCTTT
TRBJ2-7,TRBV7-9,NA,TRBD1,CASSFDRGHPSYEQYF,TGTGCCAGCAGCTTTGACAGGGGGCACCCGTCCTACGAGCAGTACTTC
TRBJ2-1,TRBV6-1,NA,TRBD2,CASIRLGGNEQFF,TGTGCCAGCATACGTCTCGGGGGGAATGAGCAGTTCTTC
TRBJ2-5,TRBV11-3,once,NA,CASSLDARETQYF,TGTGCCAGCAGCTTAGATGCGCGGGAGACCCAGTACTTC
TRBJ1-1,TRBV5-6,NA,NA,CASSSDSNTEAFF,TGTGCCAGCAGCTCTGACAGTAACACTGAAGCTTTCTTT
TRBJ2-4,TRBV7-2,NA,TRBD1,CASSQTTGPQNIQYF,TGTGCCAGCAGCCAGACGACAGGGCCGCAAAACATTCAGTACTTC
TRBJ2-1,TRBV7-3,once,TRBD1,CASSLGPTGDNEQFF,TGTGCCAGCAGCTTGGGCCCAACAGGGGACAATGAGCAGTTCTTC
TRBJ2-1,TRBV28,NA,TRBD2,CASSLYASGSREQFF,TGTGCCAGCAGTTTATACGCTAGCGGGAGTCGGGAGCAGTTCTTC
TRBJ2-7,TRBV4-3,NA,TRBD2,CASSQALAGSLYEQYF,TGCGCCAGCAGCCAAGCACTAGCGGGAAGCTTATACGAGCAGTACTTC
TRBJ1-2,TRBV6-1,NA,NA,CASNRALGDYGYTF,TGTGCCAGCAACAGGGCCCTGGGTGACTATGGCTACACCTTC
TRBJ2-1,TRBV9,NA,NA,CASSAGHLNYNEQFF,TGTGCCAGCAGCGCAGGACACCTAAACTACAATGAGCAGTTCTTC
TRBJ1-2,TRBV27,few,NA,CASSGGGRGYTF,TGTGCCAGCTCCGGCGGGGGCCGAGGCTACACCTTC
TRBJ2-3,TRBV27,NA,TRBD2,CASRRLAGGPRTDTQYF,TGTGCCAGCAGGCGACTAGCGGGAGGGCCCCGCACAGATACGCAGTATTTT
TRBJ2-7,TRBV5-1,NA,TRBD1,CASSVEGANYEQYF,TGCGCCAGCAGCGTAGAGGGGGCCAACTACGAGCAGTACTTC
TRBJ2-3,TRBV10-3,NA,TRBD1,CAIEQGGSDTQYF,TGTGCCATCGAACAGGGGGGATCAGATACGCAGTATTTT
TRBJ2-7,TRBV7-3,NA,TRBD1,CASSLTWDSSYEQYF,TGTGCCAGCAGCTTAACGTGGGACAGCTCCTACGAGCAGTACTTC
TRBJ2-7,TRBV4-2,NA,NA,CASSAGMPYEQYF,TGTGCCAGCAGCGCAGGGATGCCCTACGAGCAGTACTTC
TRBJ1-2,TRBV5-1,once,TRBD1,CASSLGQGIYGYTF,TGCGCCAGCAGCTTGGGACAGGGAATCTATGGCTACACCTTC
TRBJ1-1,TRBV5-1,NA,NA,CASSPDTSLAFF,TGCGCCAGCAGTCCGGACACCTCGCTGGCTTTCTTT
TRBJ2-7,TRBV4-3,NA,TRBD1,CASSQQTGDEQYF,TGCGCCAGCAGCCAACAGACAGGGGACGAGCAGTACTTC
TRBJ1-2,TRBV5-1,NA,NA,CASSLEPGANYGYTF,TGCGCCAGCAGCTTGGAACCAGGGGCTAACTATGGCTACACCTTC
TRBJ1-2,TRBV7-9,NA,NA,CASSLADRNGYTF,TGTGCCAGCAGCTTAGCGGACAGAAATGGCTACACCTTC
TRBJ2-7,TRBV30,once,TRBD1,CAWSGESTGGKNEQYF,TGTGCCTGGAGTGGGGAGAGCACAGGGGGCAAGAACGAGCAGTACTTC
TRBJ2-1,TRBV7-9,NA,NA,CASSFLSYEQFF,TGTGCCAGCAGCTTTCTGTCGTATGAGCAGTTCTTC
TRBJ1-2,TRBV4-3,NA,NA,CASSQRGALIYGYTF,TGCGCCAGCAGCCAACGGGGGGCGCTTATCTATGGCTACACCTTC
TRBJ1-2,TRBV19,NA,TRBD1,CASIRDRGSFQGYTF,TGTGCCAGTATCCGCGACAGGGGCTCTTTTCAGGGCTACACCTTC
TRBJ2-1,TRBV5-8,NA,TRBD2,CASSFETSGYNEQFF,TGTGCCAGCAGCTTTGAGACTAGCGGGTACAATGAGCAGTTCTTC
TRBJ2-1,TRBV11-3,NA,TRBD1,CASSPGQGAYNEQFF,TGTGCCAGCAGCCCCGGACAGGGGGCCTACAATGAGCAGTTCTTC
TRBJ1-5,TRBV2,NA,NA,CASSESGDGQPQHF,TGTGCCAGCAGTGAATCAGGGGATGGTCAGCCCCAGCATTTT
TRBJ2-2,TRBV7-8,once,TRBD2,CASSQSGLAGVTGELFF,TGTGCCAGCAGCCAATCAGGACTAGCGGGAGTGACCGGGGAGCTGTTTTTT
TRBJ1-2,TRBV7-6,NA,TRBD1,CASSRPGGDGYTF,TGTGCCAGCAGCCGCCCAGGGGGAGATGGCTACACCTTC
TRBJ1-1,TRBV28,NA,NA,CATARGTEAFF,TGTGCCACCGCCAGGGGAACCGAAGCTTTCTTT
TRBJ2-3,TRBV27,NA,NA,CASSLRGGDTQYF,TGTGCCAGCAGTCTAAGGGGGGGGGATACGCAGTATTTT
TRBJ1-2,TRBV7-9,NA,TRBD1,CASSSDLGQGLQPPYGYTF,TGTGCCAGCAGCTCCGATTTGGGACAGGGACTCCAGCCCCCCTATGGCTACACCTTC
TRBJ2-7,TRBV5-1,medium-sized,NA,CASSLEGGIKYEQYF,TGCGCCAGCAGCTTGGAGGGCGGGATCAAGTACGAGCAGTACTTC
TRBJ1-2,TRBV6-6,NA,TRBD1,CASSATGALVGYTF,TGTGCCAGCAGCGCGACAGGGGCTTTGGTCGGCTACACCTTC
TRBJ2-7,TRBV11-3,NA,TRBD1,CASSFGQDYEQYF,TGTGCCAGCAGCTTTGGACAGGACTACGAGCAGTACTTC
TRBJ2-1,TRBV2,NA,TRBD2,CASSERNSGLAHNEQFF,TGTGCCAGCAGTGAACGGAATAGCGGGCTGGCCCACAATGAGCAGTTCTTC
TRBJ2-3,TRBV7-6,NA,TRBD2,CASSPFGAGGVGVAQYF,TGTGCCAGCAGCCCCTTTGGAGCGGGAGGCGTGGGCGTAGCGCAGTATTTT
TRBJ1-4,TRBV7-2,NA,TRBD1,CASSSQGLGEKLFF,TGTGCCAGCAGCTCACAGGGGTTGGGTGAAAAACTGTTTTTT
TRBJ1-1,TRBV4-1,few,NA,CASSQPQGSTEAFF,TGCGCCAGCAGCCAACCACAGGGTTCCACTGAAGCTTTCTTT